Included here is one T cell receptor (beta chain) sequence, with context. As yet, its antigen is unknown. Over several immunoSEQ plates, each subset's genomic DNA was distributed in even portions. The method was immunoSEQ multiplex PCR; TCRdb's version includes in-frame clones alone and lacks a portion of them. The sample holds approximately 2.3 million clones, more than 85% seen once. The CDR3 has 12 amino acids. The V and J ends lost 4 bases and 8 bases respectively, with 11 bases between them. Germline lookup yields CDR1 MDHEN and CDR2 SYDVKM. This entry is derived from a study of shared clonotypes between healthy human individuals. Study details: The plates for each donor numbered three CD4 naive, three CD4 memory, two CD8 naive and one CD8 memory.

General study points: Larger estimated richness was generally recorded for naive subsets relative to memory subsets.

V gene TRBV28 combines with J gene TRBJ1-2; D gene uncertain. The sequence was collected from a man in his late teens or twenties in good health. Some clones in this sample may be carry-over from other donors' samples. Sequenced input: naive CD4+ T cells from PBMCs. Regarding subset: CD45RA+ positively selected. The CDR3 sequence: CASSSGPSGYTF. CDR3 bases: TGTGCCAGCAGTTCGGGCCCTTCGGGCTACACCTTC.